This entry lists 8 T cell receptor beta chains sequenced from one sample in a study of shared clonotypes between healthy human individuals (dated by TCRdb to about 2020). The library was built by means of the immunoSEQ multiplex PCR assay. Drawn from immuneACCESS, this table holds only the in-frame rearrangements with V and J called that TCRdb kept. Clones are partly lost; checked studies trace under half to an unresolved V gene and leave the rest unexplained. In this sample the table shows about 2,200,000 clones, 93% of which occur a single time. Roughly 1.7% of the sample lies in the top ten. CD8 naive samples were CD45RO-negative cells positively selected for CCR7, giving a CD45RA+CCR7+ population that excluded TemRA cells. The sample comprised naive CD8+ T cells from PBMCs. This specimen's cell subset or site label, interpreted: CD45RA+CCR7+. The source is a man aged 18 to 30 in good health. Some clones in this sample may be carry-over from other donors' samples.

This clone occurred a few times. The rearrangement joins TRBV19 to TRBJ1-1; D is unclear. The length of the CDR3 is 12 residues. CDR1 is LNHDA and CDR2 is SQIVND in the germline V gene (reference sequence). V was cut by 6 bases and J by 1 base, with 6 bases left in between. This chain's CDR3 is CASRKTNTEAFF. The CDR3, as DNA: TGTGCCAGTAGAAAGACGAACACTGAAGCTTTCTTT.

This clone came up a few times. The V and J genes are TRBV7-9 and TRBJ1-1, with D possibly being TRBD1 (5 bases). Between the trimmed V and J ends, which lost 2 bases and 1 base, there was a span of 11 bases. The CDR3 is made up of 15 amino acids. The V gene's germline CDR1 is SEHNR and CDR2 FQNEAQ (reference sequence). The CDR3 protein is CASSLKKGPNTEAFF. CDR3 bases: TGTGCCAGCAGCTTAAAAAAGGGGCCGAACACTGAAGCTTTCTTT.

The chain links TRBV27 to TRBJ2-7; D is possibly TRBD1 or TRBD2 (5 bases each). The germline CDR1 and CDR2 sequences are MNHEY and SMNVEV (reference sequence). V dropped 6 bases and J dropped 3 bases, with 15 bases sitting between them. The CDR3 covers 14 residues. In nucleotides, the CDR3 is TGTGCCAGCAGCCCTAATGAGGGGAACTACGAGCAGTACTTC. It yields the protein CASSPNEGNYEQYF.

The CDR3 is CASSSRDSNFYGYTF. The CDR3 DNA sequence: TGTGCCAGCAGTAGCCGGGACAGCAACTTCTATGGCTACACCTTC. This chain links TRBV27 with TRBJ1-2, with TRBD1 matching 7 bases. The CDR3 is 15 residues long. V was clipped by 5 bases and J by 4 bases; unmatched bases: 10. Germline V gives CDR1 MNHEY, CDR2 SMNVEV (reference sequence).

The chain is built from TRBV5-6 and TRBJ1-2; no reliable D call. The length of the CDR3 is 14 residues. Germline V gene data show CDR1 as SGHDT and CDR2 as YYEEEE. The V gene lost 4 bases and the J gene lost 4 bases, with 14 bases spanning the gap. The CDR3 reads CASSPDDTSYGYTF. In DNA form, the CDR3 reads TGTGCCAGCAGCCCGGACGACACATCCTATGGCTACACCTTC.

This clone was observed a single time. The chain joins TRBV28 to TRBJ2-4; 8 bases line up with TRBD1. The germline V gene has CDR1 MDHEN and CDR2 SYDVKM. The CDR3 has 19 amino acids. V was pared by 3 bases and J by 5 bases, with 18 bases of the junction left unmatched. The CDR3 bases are TGTGCCAGCAGTTTGATTTCGGGACAGGCTTACTATGGGGAAAACATTCAGTACTTC. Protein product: CASSLISGQAYYGENIQYF.

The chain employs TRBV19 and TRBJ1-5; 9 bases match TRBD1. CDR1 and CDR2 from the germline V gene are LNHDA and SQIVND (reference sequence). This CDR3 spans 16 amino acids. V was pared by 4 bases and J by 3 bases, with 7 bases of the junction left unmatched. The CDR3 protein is CASSTGTGFVNQPQHF. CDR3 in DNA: TGTGCCAGTAGTACCGGGACAGGGTTTGTCAATCAGCCCCAGCATTTT.

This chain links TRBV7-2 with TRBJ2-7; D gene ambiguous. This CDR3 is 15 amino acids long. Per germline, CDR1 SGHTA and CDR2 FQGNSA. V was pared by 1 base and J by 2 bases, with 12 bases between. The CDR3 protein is CASSLGLGRAYEQYF. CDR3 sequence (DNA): TGTGCCAGCAGCTTAGGTCTGGGCCGAGCCTACGAGCAGTACTTC.